The 19 T cell receptor beta chains below come from one sample, sequenced in a study of CD8 T cells in ankylosing spondylitis. Study-level points and caveats: What appeared characteristic of ankylosing spondylitis blood was a TCR beta motif of several highly homologous variants.

TCRdb passed the 5' RACE reads through MiXCR, listing each CDR3 protein once. The sample includes over 200,000 distinct CDR3 sequences, around 16% of them seen just once. Their antigen targets remain unknown. Sequencing was performed on blood, either unsorted or a sorted T cell fraction (not recorded which). These receptors all come from a male donor with ankylosing spondylitis.

This clonotype was counted between two and nine times. The CDR3 DNA sequence: TGTGCCAGCAGGGAGACAGGGAACTACTACGAGCAGTACTTC. The encoded protein is CASRETGNYYEQYF. J is TRBJ2-7 and V is TRBV6-1; 7 bases fit TRBD1. Germline CDR1 and CDR2: MNHNS and SASEGT. This CDR3 is built from 14 residues. V gave up 6 bases and J gave up 3 bases; unmatched junction bases: 8.

This clonotype was detected only a few times. This rearrangement joins TRBV29-1 to TRBJ2-3; 9 bases are shared with TRBD2. The CDR3 is 14 amino acids. CDR1 and CDR2 (germline): SQVTM, ANQGSEA. The junction had 3 bases not matched to a gene; V was cut back by 1 base and J by 4 bases. In DNA, the CDR3 is TGCAGCGTTGAAGGACTAGCGGAGGCAGATACGCAGTATTTT. It translates to CSVEGLAEADTQYF.

In this sample, this clonotype turned up many times. The CDR3 DNA follows: TGTGCCAGCAGCCTATGGGACGGTCCTCCAGATACGCAGTATTTT. This codes for CASSLWDGPPDTQYF. The J gene is TRBJ2-3, the V gene TRBV3-1, with D perhaps assigned TRBD1 or TRBD2 (5 bases each). This CDR3 comprises 15 residues. Trimming shortened V by 4 bases and J by 4 bases, and 15 bases separated the two germline ends. The V gene's germline CDR1 is LGHDT and CDR2 YNNKEL (reference sequence).

The chain recombines TRBV20-1 with TRBJ1-3; the D is unclear. The V end lost 1 base, the J end lost 6 bases, and 10 bases lay between the germline ends. CDR1 DFQATT and CDR2 SNEGSKA come from the germline V gene (reference sequence). The length of the CDR3 is 13 residues. CDR3 region: CSARVGQSNTIYF. Written as DNA, the CDR3 is TGCAGTGCTAGAGTCGGGCAGTCAAACACCATATATTTT.

The chain recombines TRBV27 with TRBJ2-7; 12 bases fit TRBD2. V shed 5 bases, J shed 4 bases, and the junction held 3 bases outside the gene matches. Germline assignment: CDR1 MNHEY and CDR2 SMNVEV (reference sequence). The CDR3 runs to 14 residues. The CDR3 DNA is TGTGCCAGCAGTGTGGGACTAGCGGGTTACGAGCAGTACTTC. It codes for CASSVGLAGYEQYF.

This sequence joins TRBV27 and TRBJ2-1, with 11 bases matching TRBD2. CDR3 length equals 16 residues. Germline V gives CDR1 MNHEY, CDR2 SMNVEV (reference sequence). Trimming removed 2 bases from V and 2 bases from J; junction bases left unmatched: 2. CDR3 sequence: CASSLLSGRAYNEQFF. For the CDR3, the DNA is TGTGCCAGCAGTTTACTTAGCGGGAGGGCCTACAATGAGCAGTTCTTC.

The chain carries TRBV20-1 and TRBJ2-7; D gene unclear. The CDR3 spans 15 residues. From germline, CDR1 is DFQATT and CDR2 SNEGSKA (reference sequence). V was clipped by 0 bases and J by 6 bases, with 18 bases between them. The CDR3 region has the DNA TGCAGTGCTAGAGATCATAGTACGGTCACGGGCGAGCAGTACTTC. It yields the protein CSARDHSTVTGEQYF.

This clonotype was seen only a few times. The chain joins TRBV7-9 to TRBJ2-7, with no clear D. Germline assignment: CDR1 SEHNR and CDR2 FQNEAQ (reference sequence). This CDR3 has 12 amino acids. V lost 1 base and J 7 bases, leaving 8 bases between the germline ends. The CDR3 DNA follows: TGTGCCAGCAGCTTAGGATCTTTGGAGCAGTACTTC. Its translation: CASSLGSLEQYF.

The V call is TRBV20-1, the J call TRBJ2-7, with TRBD1 matching 8 bases. V lost 0 bases, J lost 6 bases, and 7 bases stayed unmatched. CDR1 and CDR2 from the germline V gene are DFQATT and SNEGSKA (reference sequence). The CDR3 runs to 14 residues. CDR3 DNA sequence: TGCAGTGCTAGAGATTACGACAGGGGAGCCGAGCAGTACTTC. It encodes CSARDYDRGAEQYF.

Many counts were recorded for this clonotype. V gene TRBV4-2 combines with J gene TRBJ2-1; 9 bases are a match to TRBD2. CDR3 length: 16 amino acids. Trimming at V came to 0 bases and at J to 7 bases, leaving 7 bases not matched to a gene. The germline V gene encodes CDR1 LGHNA and CDR2 YNFKEQ. CDR3 amino acids: CASSQDPAGGTNEQFF. The CDR3 nucleotides are TGTGCCAGCAGCCAAGATCCCGCGGGAGGGACGAATGAGCAGTTCTTC.

The CDR3 reads CASSFSGAEQFF. DNA for the CDR3: TGTGCCAGCAGTTTTAGCGGAGCTGAGCAGTTCTTC. The V gene is TRBV12-3 or TRBV12-4, the J gene TRBJ2-1; a weak D match, TRBD2 (6 bases). V lost 3 bases, J lost 9 bases, and 9 bases lay in between. CDR3 length equals 12 residues.

V and J are TRBV7-2 and TRBJ2-5; the D gene could be TRBD1 or TRBD2 (7 bases each). The ends were cut back, 5 bases at V and 10 bases at J, with 26 bases in the middle. The CDR3 covers 16 residues. Germline CDR1 and CDR2: SGHTA and FQGNSA. The CDR3 protein is CASSPPGTDLSGDQYF. In nucleotides, the CDR3 is TGTGCCAGCAGCCCTCCCGGGACAGATCTGAGCGGGGACCAGTACTTC.

This clonotype turned up a few times. The chain combines TRBV29-1 with TRBJ2-7; D uncertain. The CDR3 runs 11 residues. Trimming stripped 7 bases from V and 4 bases from J, with 11 bases between. Per germline, CDR1 SQVTM and CDR2 ANQGSEA. The CDR3 reads CSGVEDYEQYF. CDR3 nucleotides: TGCAGCGGCGTTGAAGATTACGAGCAGTACTTC.

The rearrangement links TRBV27 to TRBJ2-2, with D possibly being TRBD2 (5 bases). The CDR3 sequence is 15 residues long. CDR1 is MNHEY, CDR2 SMNVEV, per germline (reference sequence). V dropped 2 bases and J dropped 5 bases, with 12 bases sitting between them. CDR3 nucleotide sequence: TGTGCCAGCAGTTTAGTGAGGGCTCAAACCGGGGAGCTGTTTTTT. This sequence encodes CASSLVRAQTGELFF.

CDR3 residues: CATSDPGANYGYTF. As DNA, the CDR3 is TGTGCCACCAGTGATCCAGGCGCTAACTATGGCTACACCTTC. J is TRBJ1-2 and V is TRBV24-1; D call uncertain. V was trimmed by 3 bases and J by 0 bases, leaving 7 bases between them. CDR3 length: 14 residues. CDR1 is KGHDR and CDR2 is SFDVKD in the germline V gene.

This sequence joins TRBV3-1 and TRBJ2-7, with unresolved D. The CDR3 loop spans 15 amino acids. The germline V gene encodes CDR1 LGHDT and CDR2 YNNKEL (reference sequence). With 0 bases removed from V and 2 bases from J, the gap between germline ends came to 11 bases. The CDR3 loop is CASSQEMAAAYEQYF. The CDR3 bases are TGTGCCAGCAGCCAAGAAATGGCAGCCGCCTACGAGCAGTACTTC.

The V gene is TRBV7-6, the J gene TRBJ2-7, with 12 bases lining up with TRBD2. This CDR3 region has 15 residues. J lost 1 base, V lost 4 bases, and 2 bases had no gene match. The germline gives CDR1 SGHVS, CDR2 FNYEAQ. The CDR3 DNA reads as TGTGCCAGCAGCTCACTAGCGGGAGGTTCCTACGAGCAGTACTTC. Residues: CASSSLAGGSYEQYF.

This clonotype was seen more than once but under ten times. The chain uses TRBV28 and TRBJ2-7, with D uncertain. From germline, CDR1 is MDHEN and CDR2 SYDVKM. The CDR3 runs to 13 residues. With 3 bases removed from V and 6 bases from J, the gap between germline ends came to 12 bases. The CDR3 loop is CASSLEWDLEQYF. CDR3 DNA sequence: TGTGCCAGCAGTTTGGAGTGGGATCTCGAGCAGTACTTC.

This chain uses TRBV30 with TRBJ2-3; 11 positions agree with TRBD2. V gave up 2 bases and J gave up 5 bases; unmatched junction bases: 6. CDR1 GTSNPN and CDR2 SVGIG come from the germline V gene (reference sequence). This CDR3 is 15 amino acids long. The CDR3 DNA is TGTGCCTGGAGTCGCCTAGCGGGAGGCATAGATACGCAGTATTTT. Its translation is CAWSRLAGGIDTQYF.